This T cell receptor beta chain was retrieved from a study of human T cells and chemical hapten exposure. TCRdb called the RACE reads again in MiXCR, with one record for every CDR3 protein. The sample yields about 35,000 distinct CDR3 sequences, 6% to 7% seen once. Per germline, CDR1 MDHEN and CDR2 SYDVKM. Trimming pared 5 bases from V and 3 bases from J, leaving 22 bases between. CDR3 length: 17 residues. Noted time point: patch test 1, 2 weeks after DPC sensitization. Treatment indicated: therapeutic diphenylcyclopropenone sensitization with weekly scalp DPC. Unfractionated whole blood yielded total RNA. The study drew its donors from alopecia patients who were 18 to 70 years old and suitable for DPC.

This clonotype was sampled from a woman aged 30 to 39 with alopecia areata. Some clones in this sample may be carry-over from other donors' samples. This chain connects TRBV28 to TRBJ1-1, with D possibly TRBD1 on 6 matching bases. The sequencing used whole blood, collected in connection with sensitization to the hapten diphenylcyclopropenone (DPC). CDR3 in amino acids: CASSIPDSPRGYTEAFF. The CDR3 DNA reads as TGTGCCAGCAGTATACCGGACAGCCCCAGAGGGTACACTGAAGCTTTCTTT.